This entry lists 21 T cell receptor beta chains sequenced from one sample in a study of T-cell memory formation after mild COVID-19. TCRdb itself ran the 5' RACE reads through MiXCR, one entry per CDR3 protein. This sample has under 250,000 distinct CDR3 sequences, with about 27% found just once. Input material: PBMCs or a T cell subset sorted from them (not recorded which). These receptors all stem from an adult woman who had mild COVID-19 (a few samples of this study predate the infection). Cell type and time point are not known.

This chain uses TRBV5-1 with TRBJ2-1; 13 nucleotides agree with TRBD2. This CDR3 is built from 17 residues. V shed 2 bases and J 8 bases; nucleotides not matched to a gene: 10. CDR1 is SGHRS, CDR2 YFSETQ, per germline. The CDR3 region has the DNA TGCGCCAGCAGCTTCCGGTTAGGGACTAGCGGGACGGATGAGCAGTTCTTC. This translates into CASSFRLGTSGTDEQFF.

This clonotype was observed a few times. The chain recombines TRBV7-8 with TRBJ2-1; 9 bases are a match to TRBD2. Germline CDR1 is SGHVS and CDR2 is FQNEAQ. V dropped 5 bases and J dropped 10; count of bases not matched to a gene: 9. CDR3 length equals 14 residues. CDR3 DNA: TGTGCCAGCAGCCCTATAGCGGGAGTCGACGAGCAGTTCTTC. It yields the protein CASSPIAGVDEQFF.

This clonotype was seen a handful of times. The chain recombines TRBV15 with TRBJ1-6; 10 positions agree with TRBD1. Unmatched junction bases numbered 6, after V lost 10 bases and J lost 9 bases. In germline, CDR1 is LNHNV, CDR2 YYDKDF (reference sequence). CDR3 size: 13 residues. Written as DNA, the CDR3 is TGTGCCATCGGACAGGGGGGGAGTTCACCCCTCCACTTT. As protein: CAIGQGGSSPLHF.

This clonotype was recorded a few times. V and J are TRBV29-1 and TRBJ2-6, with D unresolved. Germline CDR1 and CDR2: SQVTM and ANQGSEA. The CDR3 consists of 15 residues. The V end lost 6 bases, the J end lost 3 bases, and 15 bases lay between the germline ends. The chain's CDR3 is CSVGAWNGGANVLTF. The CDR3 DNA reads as TGCAGCGTGGGCGCATGGAATGGTGGGGCCAACGTCCTGACTTTC.

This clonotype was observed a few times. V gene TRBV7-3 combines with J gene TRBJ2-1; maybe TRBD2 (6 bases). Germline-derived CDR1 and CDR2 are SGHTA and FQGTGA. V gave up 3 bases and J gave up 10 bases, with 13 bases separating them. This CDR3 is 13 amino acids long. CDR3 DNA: TGTGCCAGCAGCTTGACTAGTACGGGGGAGCAGTTCTTC. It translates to CASSLTSTGEQFF.

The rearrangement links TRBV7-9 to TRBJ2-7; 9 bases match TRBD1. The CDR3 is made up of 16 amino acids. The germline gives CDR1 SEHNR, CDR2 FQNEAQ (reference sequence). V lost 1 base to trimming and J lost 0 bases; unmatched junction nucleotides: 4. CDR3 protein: CASSLVWTGDSYEQYF. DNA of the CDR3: TGTGCCAGCAGCTTAGTTTGGACAGGGGACTCCTACGAGCAGTACTTC.

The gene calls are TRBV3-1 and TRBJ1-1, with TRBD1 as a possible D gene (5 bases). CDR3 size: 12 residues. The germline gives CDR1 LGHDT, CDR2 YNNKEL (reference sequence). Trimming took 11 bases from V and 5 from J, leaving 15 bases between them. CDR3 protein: CAAGEWGTEAFF. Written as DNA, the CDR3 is TGTGCCGCGGGGGAATGGGGGACTGAAGCTTTCTTT.

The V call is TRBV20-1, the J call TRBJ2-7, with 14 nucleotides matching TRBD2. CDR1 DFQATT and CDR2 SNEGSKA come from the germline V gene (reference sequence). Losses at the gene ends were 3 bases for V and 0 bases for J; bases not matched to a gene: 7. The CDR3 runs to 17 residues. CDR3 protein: CSASGTSGGLLSYEQYF. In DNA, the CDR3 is TGCAGTGCTAGCGGGACTAGCGGGGGACTACTCTCCTACGAGCAGTACTTC.

In DNA form, the CDR3 reads TGCGCCAGCAGGTTCGTAGAGACGAGCTCCTACGAGCAGTACTTC. Translated: CASRFVETSSYEQYF. The rearrangement links TRBV4-1 to TRBJ2-7; D is unclear. This CDR3 has 15 amino acids. Germline CDR1 is MGHRA and CDR2 is YSYEKL. The V end lost 6 bases, the J end lost 0 bases, and 15 bases lay between the germline ends.

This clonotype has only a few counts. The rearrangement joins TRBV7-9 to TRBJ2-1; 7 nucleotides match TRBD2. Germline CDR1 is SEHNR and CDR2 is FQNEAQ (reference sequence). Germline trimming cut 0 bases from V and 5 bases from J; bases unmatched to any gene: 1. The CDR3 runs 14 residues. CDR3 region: CASSLAGLDNEQFF. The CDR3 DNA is TGTGCCAGCAGCTTAGCTGGACTAGACAATGAGCAGTTCTTC.

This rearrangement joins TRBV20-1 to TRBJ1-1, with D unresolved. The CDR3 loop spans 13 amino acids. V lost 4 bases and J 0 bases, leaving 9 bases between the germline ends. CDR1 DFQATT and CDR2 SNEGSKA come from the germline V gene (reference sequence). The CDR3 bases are TGCAGTGCTACTCAGGCGTTGAACACTGAAGCTTTCTTT. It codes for CSATQALNTEAFF.

Here the CDR3 reads CASSSAGGDTEQFF. CDR3 sequence (DNA): TGTGCCAGCAGTTCAGCGGGAGGGGACACTGAGCAGTTCTTC. This chain joins TRBV12-3 or TRBV12-4 and TRBJ2-1; TRBD2 matches at 10 bases. This CDR3 has 14 residues. Trimming took 4 bases from V and 9 from J; bases not matched to a gene: 6.

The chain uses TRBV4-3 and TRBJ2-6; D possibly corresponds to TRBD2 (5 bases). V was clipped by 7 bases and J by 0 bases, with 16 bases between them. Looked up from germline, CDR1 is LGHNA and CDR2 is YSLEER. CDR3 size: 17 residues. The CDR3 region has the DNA TGCGCCAGCACTACCGGCCCCCGGGGCTCTGGGGCCAACGTCCTGACTTTC. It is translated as CASTTGPRGSGANVLTF.

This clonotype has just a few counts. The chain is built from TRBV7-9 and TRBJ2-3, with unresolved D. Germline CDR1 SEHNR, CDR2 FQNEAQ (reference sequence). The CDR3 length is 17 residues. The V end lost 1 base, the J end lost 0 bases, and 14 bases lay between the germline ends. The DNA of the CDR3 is TGTGCCAGCAGCTTAGGGACGACACGCGAAAGCACAGATACGCAGTATTTT. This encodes CASSLGTTRESTDTQYF.

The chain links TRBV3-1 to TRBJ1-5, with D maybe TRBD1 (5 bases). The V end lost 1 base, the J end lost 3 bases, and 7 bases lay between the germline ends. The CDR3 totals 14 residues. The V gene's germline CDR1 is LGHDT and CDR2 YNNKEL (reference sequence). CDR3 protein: CASSQGQINQPQHF. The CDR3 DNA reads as TGTGCCAGCAGCCAAGGACAGATCAATCAGCCCCAGCATTTT. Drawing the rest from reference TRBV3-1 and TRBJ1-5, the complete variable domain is DTAVSQTPKYLVTQMGNDKSIKCEQNLGHDTMYWYKQDSKKFLKIMFSYNNKELIINETVPNRFSPKSPDKAHLNLHINSLELGDSAVYFCASSQGQINQPQHFGDGTRLSIL.

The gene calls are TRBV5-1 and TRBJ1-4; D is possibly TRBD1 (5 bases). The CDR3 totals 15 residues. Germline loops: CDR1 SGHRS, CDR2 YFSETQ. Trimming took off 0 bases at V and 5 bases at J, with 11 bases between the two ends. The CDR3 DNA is TGCGCCAGCAGCTTGGATGGGGCTGGGAATGAAAAACTGTTTTTT. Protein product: CASSLDGAGNEKLFF. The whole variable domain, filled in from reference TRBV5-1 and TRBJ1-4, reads KAGVTQTPRYLIKTRGQQVTLSCSPISGHRSVSWYQQTPGQGLQFLFEYFSETQRNKGNFPGRFSGRQFSNSRSEMNVSTLELGDSALYLCASSLDGAGNEKLFFGSGTQLSVL.

CDR3 in DNA: TGTGCCAGCAGCCAAGGTTGGATGGCTGAAGCTTTCTTT. This gives the protein CASSQGWMAEAFF. The genes are TRBV14 and TRBJ1-1; D is undetermined. The CDR3 consists of 13 residues. Germline CDR1 and CDR2: SGHDN and FVKESK. Trimming took off 1 base at V and 6 bases at J, with 9 bases between the two ends.

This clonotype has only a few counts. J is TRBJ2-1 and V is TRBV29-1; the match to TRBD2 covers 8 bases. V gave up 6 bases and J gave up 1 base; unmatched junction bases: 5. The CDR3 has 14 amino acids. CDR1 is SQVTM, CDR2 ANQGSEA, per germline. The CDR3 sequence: CSVDGGGSYNEQFF. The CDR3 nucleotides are TGCAGCGTGGATGGCGGGGGGTCCTACAATGAGCAGTTCTTC.

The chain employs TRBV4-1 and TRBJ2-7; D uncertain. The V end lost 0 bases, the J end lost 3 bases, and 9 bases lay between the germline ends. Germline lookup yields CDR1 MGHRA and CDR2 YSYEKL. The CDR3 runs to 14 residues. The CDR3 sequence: CASSQDSGYYEQYF. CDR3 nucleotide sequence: TGCGCCAGCAGCCAAGACAGTGGATACTACGAGCAGTACTTC.

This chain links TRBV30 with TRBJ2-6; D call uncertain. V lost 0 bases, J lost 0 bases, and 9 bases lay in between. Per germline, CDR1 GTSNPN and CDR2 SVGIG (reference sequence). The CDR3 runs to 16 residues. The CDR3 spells CAWSVPHYSGANVLTF. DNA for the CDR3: TGTGCCTGGAGTGTACCCCACTACTCTGGGGCCAACGTCCTGACTTTC.

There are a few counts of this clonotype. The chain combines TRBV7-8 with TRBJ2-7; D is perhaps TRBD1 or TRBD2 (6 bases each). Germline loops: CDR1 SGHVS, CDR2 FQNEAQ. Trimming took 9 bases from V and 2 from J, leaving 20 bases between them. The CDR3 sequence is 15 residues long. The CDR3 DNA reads TGTGCCAGTGCTCCCCCGGACAGACTAGCCTACGAGCAGTACTTC. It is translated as CASAPPDRLAYEQYF.